This TCR beta chain comes out of a study of CD8+CD57+ T cells in acquired aplastic anemia. Patients chosen for sequencing had shown CD8+CD57+ cell expansion by flow cytometry. Both TCR beta VDJ combination and CDR3 sequence profiling were carried out. Genomic DNA was the template for this profiling. TCRdb re-analysed the reads in MiXCR, keeping a single row per CDR3 protein. The table lists around 80,000 distinct CDR3 sequences, approximately 70% of them singletons. This CDR3 spans 16 amino acids. The germline CDR1 and CDR2 sequences are MGHDK and SYGVNS. The V and J ends lost 1 base and 3 bases respectively, with 15 bases between them.

This chain joins TRBV25-1 and TRBJ1-2; D is uncertain. Specimen: sorted CD4+, CD8+, or CD8+CD57+ T cells (not recorded which) from PBMCs. The TCR comes from a human donor with aplastic anemia. As DNA, the CDR3 is TGTGCCAGCAGTGAATTAGGCAGCCCGGACGACTATGGCTACACCTTC. Translated, it gives CASSELGSPDDYGYTF.